The 15 T cell receptor beta chains below were found in one sample sequenced in a study of cytomegalovirus exposure and HLA in healthy donors. This PCR relied on a set of 60 Vbeta primers and 13 Jbeta primers. Sequenced by immunoSEQ multiplex PCR; TCRdb stores in-frame clones only, minus some. This table holds 55,000 to 80,000 clones, 65% to 75% found once. The sample taken for sequencing was PBMCs. All receptors come from a man aged 45-60 years in good health and CMV-seropositive.

About this clone itself: It is likely a read error, because the conserved phenylalanine at the end of the CDR3 is missing. This sequence joins TRBV30 and TRBJ1-3; D might be TRBD1 (6 bases). CDR3 length equals 14 residues. Looked up from germline, CDR1 is GTSNPN and CDR2 is SVGIG (reference sequence). Trimming cost V 4 bases and J 5 bases, with 15 bases left between them. CDR3 loop: CAWTPDSVRNTIYV. The CDR3 DNA follows: TGTGCCTGGACCCCGGACAGCGTCAGAAACACCATATATGTT.

The chain employs TRBV27 and TRBJ2-1; D call uncertain. The CDR3 is 13 amino acids. The germline V and J ends were trimmed by 0 bases and 7 bases, with 7 bases remaining between them. The germline V gene encodes CDR1 MNHEY and CDR2 SMNVEV (reference sequence). The CDR3 DNA follows: TGTGCCAGCAGTTTATCGAGGCAAAATGAGCAGTTCTTC. Its protein is CASSLSRQNEQFF.

Only a few counts were recorded for this clone. This chain links TRBV7-6 with TRBJ1-1; 9 nucleotides line up with TRBD1. V dropped 5 bases and J dropped 1; count of bases not matched to a gene: 5. Germline V gives CDR1 SGHVS, CDR2 FNYEAQ. CDR3 length: 15 residues. CDR3 loop: CASSLGTGRNTEAFF. As DNA, the CDR3 is TGTGCCAGCAGCCTCGGGACAGGGCGGAACACTGAAGCTTTCTTT. The full variable domain, in which reference TRBV7-6 and TRBJ1-1 provide the parts outside the CDR3, is GAGVSQSPRYKVTKRGQDVALRCDPISGHVSLYWYRQALGQGPEFLTYFNYEAQQDKSGLPNDRFSAERPEGSISTLTIQRTEQRDSAMYRCASSLGTGRNTEAFFGQGTRLTVV.

V and J are TRBV27 and TRBJ1-2; possibly TRBD1 for D (6 bases). CDR1 is MNHEY, CDR2 SMNVEV, per germline (reference sequence). The CDR3 has 17 residues. V was cut by 5 bases and J by 7 bases, with 26 bases left in between. CDR3 bases: TGTGCCAGCAGTGTCAACCCACTTCAACAGGGTTTCGGTGGCTACACCTTC. Encoded protein: CASSVNPLQQGFGGYTF.

The chain carries TRBV5-4 and TRBJ1-1; no reliable D call. V shed 1 base and J shed 3 bases, with 7 bases lying between them. CDR1 SGHNT and CDR2 YYREEE come from the germline V gene (reference sequence). This CDR3 is built from 13 residues. The CDR3 nucleotides are TGTGCCAGCAGCTTGTCCCCAGACACTGAAGCTTTCTTT. Encoded protein: CASSLSPDTEAFF.

The CDR3 region has the DNA TGTGCCAGCAGCATACAGGGAGAAGCTTTCTTT. This sequence encodes CASSIQGEAFF. The chain couples TRBV9 to TRBJ1-1, with D perhaps TRBD1 (6 bases). V gave up 4 bases and J gave up 8 bases, with 9 bases separating them. Germline lookup yields CDR1 SGDLS and CDR2 YYNGEE. This CDR3 has 11 amino acids.

The J gene is TRBJ2-1, the V gene TRBV28; 12 bases line up with TRBD2. Germline CDR1 is MDHEN and CDR2 is SYDVKM. The CDR3 sequence is 15 residues long. V shed 7 bases and J 7 bases; nucleotides not matched to a gene: 8. In nucleotides, the CDR3 is TGTGCCAGCAACCTAGCGGGAGGGGCTTTGAATGAGCAGTTCTTC. Its protein product is CASNLAGGALNEQFF.

This clone was seen a few times. This chain links TRBV2 with TRBJ2-1; tentatively, D is TRBD2 (6 bases). The ends were cut back, 3 bases at V and 5 bases at J, with 11 bases in the middle. CDR1 is SNHLY, CDR2 FYNNEI, per germline. This CDR3 comprises 14 residues. The DNA for the CDR3 is TGTGCCAGCAGTGATAGCGGAGTAAACAATGAGCAGTTCTTC. Amino acid sequence: CASSDSGVNNEQFF.

The chain employs TRBV2 and TRBJ1-2; 10 bases match TRBD1. V gave up 5 bases and J gave up 4 bases; unmatched junction bases: 10. This CDR3 comprises 16 residues. The V gene's germline CDR1 is SNHLY and CDR2 FYNNEI. The CDR3 DNA sequence: TGTGCCAGCAGTCCCCGGGACAGGGGCCGTCTCTATGGCTACACCTTC. It specifies CASSPRDRGRLYGYTF.

This clone occurred a few times. V and J are TRBV5-4 and TRBJ1-2; D ambiguous. CDR1 and CDR2 (germline): SGHNT, YYREEE (reference sequence). This CDR3 region has 15 residues. Between the trimmed V and J ends, which lost 2 bases and 5 bases, there was a span of 16 bases. The CDR3 nucleotides read TGTGCCAGCAGCTTCCGAAACAGCTTTAGATATGGCTACACCTTC. Translated, it gives CASSFRNSFRYGYTF.

In nucleotides, the CDR3 is TGCGCCAGCAGCAACGGACAGGGGACTAACTATGGCTACACCTTC. Translating gives CASSNGQGTNYGYTF. J is TRBJ1-2 and V is TRBV4-1; 9 bases fit TRBD1. V was pared by 5 bases and J by 0 bases, with 4 bases of the junction left unmatched. Germline V lookup: CDR1 MGHRA, CDR2 YSYEKL. The CDR3 totals 15 residues.

This chain links TRBV9 with TRBJ1-1; D is possibly TRBD1 (5 bases). The CDR3 totals 16 residues. Trimming cost V 0 bases and J 1 base, with 13 bases left between them. Germline CDR1 is SGDLS and CDR2 is YYNGEE. CDR3 in amino acids: CASSVAPGGENTEAFF. The CDR3 DNA reads as TGTGCCAGCAGCGTAGCCCCCGGAGGGGAGAACACTGAAGCTTTCTTT.

The rearrangement uses TRBV5-1 and TRBJ1-2; 8 bases match TRBD1. Per germline, CDR1 SGHRS and CDR2 YFSETQ. The CDR3 consists of 15 residues. Trimming cost V 4 bases and J 10 bases; bases outside gene matches: 15. This chain's CDR3 is CASSPGQGRIVDYTF. CDR3 bases: TGCGCCAGCAGCCCAGGACAGGGAAGGATCGTTGACTACACCTTC.

The chain recombines TRBV5-1 with TRBJ1-2; 10 bases map to TRBD1. This CDR3 contains 15 residues. Per germline, CDR1 SGHRS and CDR2 YFSETQ. J was trimmed by 5 bases and V by 7 bases; bases with no gene match: 11. The DNA of the CDR3 is TGCGCCAGCTTGAAGACAGGGGGCGCGAATTATGGCTACACCTTC. As protein: CASLKTGGANYGYTF.

The chain couples TRBV7-9 to TRBJ2-5, with 7 bases lining up with TRBD2. Germline CDR1 SEHNR, CDR2 FQNEAQ (reference sequence). Trimming cost V 5 bases and J 3 bases; bases outside gene matches: 9. This CDR3 is built from 15 residues. CDR3 loop: CASSPHRLAEETQYF. DNA for the CDR3: TGTGCCAGCAGCCCCCATCGGCTAGCGGAAGAGACCCAGTACTTC.